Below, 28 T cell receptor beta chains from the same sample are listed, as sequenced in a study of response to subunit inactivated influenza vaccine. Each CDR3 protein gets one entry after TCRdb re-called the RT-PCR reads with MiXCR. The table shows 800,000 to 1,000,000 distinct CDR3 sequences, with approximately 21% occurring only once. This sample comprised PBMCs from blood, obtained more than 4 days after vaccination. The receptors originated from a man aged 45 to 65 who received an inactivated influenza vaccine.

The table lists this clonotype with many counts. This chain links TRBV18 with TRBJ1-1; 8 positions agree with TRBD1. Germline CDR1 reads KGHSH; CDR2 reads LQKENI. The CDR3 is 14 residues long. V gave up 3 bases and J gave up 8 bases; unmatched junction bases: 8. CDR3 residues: CASSPGTGRSEAFF. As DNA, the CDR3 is TGTGCCAGCTCACCCGGGACAGGCAGATCCGAAGCTTTCTTT.

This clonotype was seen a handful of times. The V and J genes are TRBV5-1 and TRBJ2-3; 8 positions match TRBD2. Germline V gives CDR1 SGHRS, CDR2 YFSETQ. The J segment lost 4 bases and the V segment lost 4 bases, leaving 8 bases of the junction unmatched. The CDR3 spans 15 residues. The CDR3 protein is CASSPGGALSDTQYF. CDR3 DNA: TGCGCCAGCAGCCCCGGGGGGGCACTGTCAGATACGCAGTATTTT.

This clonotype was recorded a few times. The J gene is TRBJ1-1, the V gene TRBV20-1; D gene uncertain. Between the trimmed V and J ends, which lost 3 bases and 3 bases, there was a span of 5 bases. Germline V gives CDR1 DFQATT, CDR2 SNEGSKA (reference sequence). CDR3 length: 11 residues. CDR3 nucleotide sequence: TGCAGTGCTAGGGACTACACTGAAGCTTTCTTT. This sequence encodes CSARDYTEAFF.

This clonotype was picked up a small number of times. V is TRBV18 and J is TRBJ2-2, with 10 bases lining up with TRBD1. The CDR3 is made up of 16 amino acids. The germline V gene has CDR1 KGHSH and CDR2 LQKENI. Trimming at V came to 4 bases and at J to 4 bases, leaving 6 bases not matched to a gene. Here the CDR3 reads CASSRQGASTTGELFF. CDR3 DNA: TGTGCCAGCTCACGACAGGGGGCTTCAACCACCGGGGAGCTGTTTTTT.

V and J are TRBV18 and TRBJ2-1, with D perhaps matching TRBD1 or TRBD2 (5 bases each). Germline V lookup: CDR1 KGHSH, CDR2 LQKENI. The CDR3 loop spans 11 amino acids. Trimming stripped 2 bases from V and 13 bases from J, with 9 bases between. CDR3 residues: CASSPARDQFF. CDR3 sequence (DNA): TGTGCCAGCTCACCAGCCAGGGACCAGTTCTTC.

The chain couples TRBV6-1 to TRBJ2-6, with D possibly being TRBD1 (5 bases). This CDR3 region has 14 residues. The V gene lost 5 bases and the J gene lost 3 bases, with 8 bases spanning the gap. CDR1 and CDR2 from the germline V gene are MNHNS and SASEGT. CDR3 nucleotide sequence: TGTGCCAGCAGTCCAGGGTTTGGGGCCAACGTCCTGACTTTC. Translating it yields CASSPGFGANVLTF.

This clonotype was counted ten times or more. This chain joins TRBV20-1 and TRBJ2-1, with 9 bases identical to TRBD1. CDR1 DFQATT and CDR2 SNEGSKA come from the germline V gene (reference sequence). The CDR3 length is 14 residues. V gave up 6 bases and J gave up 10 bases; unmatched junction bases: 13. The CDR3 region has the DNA TGCAGTGCCCACAGCACAGGGGGCGCGGGGGAGCAGTTCTTC. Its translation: CSAHSTGGAGEQFF.

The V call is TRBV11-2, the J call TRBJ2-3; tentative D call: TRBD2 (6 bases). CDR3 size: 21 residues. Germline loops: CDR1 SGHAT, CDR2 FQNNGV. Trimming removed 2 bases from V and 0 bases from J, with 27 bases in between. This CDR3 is CASSLQGPRGPISISTDTQYF. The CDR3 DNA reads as TGTGCCAGCAGCTTACAGGGTCCGCGGGGCCCTATCTCCATTAGCACAGATACGCAGTATTTT.

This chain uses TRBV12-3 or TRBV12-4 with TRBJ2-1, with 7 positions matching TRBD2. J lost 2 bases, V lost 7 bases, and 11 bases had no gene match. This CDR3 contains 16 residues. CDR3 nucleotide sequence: TGTGCCAGCACCGCCGGAGCGGGAATGCCCTACAATGAGCAGTTCTTC. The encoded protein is CASTAGAGMPYNEQFF.

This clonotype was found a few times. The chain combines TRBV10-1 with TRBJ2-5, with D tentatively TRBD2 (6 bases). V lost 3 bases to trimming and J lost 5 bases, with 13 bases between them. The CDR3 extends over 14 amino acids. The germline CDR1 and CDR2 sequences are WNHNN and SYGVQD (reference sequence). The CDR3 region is CASSEQLAQETQYF. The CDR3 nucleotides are TGCGCCAGCAGTGAACAACTAGCCCAGGAGACCCAGTACTTC.

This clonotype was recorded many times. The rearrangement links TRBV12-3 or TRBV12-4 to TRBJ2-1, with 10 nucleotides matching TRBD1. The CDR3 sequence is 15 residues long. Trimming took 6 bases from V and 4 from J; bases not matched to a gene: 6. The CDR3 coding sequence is TGTGCCAGCAGATTCGGACAGGGGGAGTACAATGAGCAGTTCTTC. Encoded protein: CASRFGQGEYNEQFF.

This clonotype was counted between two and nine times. The chain's CDR3 is CASSLGLAGVVNEQFF. The CDR3 DNA reads TGCGCCAGCAGCCTTGGACTAGCGGGAGTTGTTAATGAGCAGTTCTTC. This sequence joins TRBV4-3 and TRBJ2-1; 13 bases are a match to TRBD2. The CDR3 contains 16 residues. The germline gives CDR1 LGHNA, CDR2 YSLEER. J gave up 7 bases and V 4 bases, and 7 bases lay outside the gene matches.

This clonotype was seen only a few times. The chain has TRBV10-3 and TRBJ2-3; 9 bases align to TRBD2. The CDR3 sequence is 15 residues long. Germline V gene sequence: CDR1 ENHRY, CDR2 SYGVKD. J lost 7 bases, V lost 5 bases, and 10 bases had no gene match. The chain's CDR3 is CAISPQAGGSNTQYF. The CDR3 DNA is TGTGCCATCAGTCCCCAAGCGGGGGGCTCTAATACGCAGTATTTT.

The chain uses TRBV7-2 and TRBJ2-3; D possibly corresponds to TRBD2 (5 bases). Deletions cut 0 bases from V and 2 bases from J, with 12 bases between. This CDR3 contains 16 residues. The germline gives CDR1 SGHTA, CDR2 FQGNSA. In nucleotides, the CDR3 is TGTGCCAGCAGCTTAGCTCCCAGCGGCCTCACAGATACGCAGTATTTT. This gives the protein CASSLAPSGLTDTQYF.

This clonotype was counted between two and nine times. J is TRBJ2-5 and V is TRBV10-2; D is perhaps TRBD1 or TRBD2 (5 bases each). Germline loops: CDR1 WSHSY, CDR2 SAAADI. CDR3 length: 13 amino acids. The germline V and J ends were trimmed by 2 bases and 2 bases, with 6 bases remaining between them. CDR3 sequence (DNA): TGCGCCAGCAGTGAGGGGGGACAAGAGACCCAGTACTTC. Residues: CASSEGGQETQYF.

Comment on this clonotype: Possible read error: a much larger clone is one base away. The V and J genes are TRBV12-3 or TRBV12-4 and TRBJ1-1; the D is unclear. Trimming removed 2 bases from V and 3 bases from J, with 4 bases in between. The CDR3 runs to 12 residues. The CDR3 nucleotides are TGTGCCAGCAGTTTAAAGTACACTGAAGCTTTCTTT. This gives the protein CASSLKYTEAFF.

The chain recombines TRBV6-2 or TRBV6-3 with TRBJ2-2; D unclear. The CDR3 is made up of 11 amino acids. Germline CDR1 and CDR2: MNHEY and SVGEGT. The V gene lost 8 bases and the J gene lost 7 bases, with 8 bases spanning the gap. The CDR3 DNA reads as TGTGCCAGCTCGAAGGACGGGGAGCTGTTTTTT. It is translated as CASSKDGELFF.

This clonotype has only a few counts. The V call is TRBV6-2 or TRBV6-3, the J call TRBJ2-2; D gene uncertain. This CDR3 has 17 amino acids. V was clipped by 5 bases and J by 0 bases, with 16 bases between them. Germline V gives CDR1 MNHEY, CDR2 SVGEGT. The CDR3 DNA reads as TGTGCCAGCAGTCCCTTTGAGGCAGAAACGAACACCGGGGAGCTGTTTTTT. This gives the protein CASSPFEAETNTGELFF.

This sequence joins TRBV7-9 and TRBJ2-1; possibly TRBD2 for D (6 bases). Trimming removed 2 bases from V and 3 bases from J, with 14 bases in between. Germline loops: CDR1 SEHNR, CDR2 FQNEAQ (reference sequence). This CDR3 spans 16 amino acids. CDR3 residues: CASSLWSGVGYNEQFF. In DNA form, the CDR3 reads TGTGCCAGCAGCTTATGGTCGGGAGTGGGCTACAATGAGCAGTTCTTC. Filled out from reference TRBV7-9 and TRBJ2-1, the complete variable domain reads DTGVSQNPRHKITKRGQNVTFRCDPISEHNRLYWYRQTLGQGPEFLTYFQNEAQLEKSRLLSDRFSAERPKGSFSTLEIQRTEQGDSAMYLCASSLWSGVGYNEQFFGPGTRLTVL.

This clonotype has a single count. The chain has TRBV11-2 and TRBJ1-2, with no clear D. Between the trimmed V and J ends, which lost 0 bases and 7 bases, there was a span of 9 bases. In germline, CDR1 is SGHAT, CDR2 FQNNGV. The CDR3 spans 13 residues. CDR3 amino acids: CASSLDLLGGYTF. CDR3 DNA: TGTGCCAGCAGCTTAGATCTTCTGGGTGGCTACACCTTC.

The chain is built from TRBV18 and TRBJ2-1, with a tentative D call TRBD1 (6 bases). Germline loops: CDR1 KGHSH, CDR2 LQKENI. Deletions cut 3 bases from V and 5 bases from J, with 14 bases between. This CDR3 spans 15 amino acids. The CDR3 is CASSPVDRMNNEQFF. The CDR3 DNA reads TGTGCCAGCTCACCCGTGGACAGAATGAACAATGAGCAGTTCTTC.

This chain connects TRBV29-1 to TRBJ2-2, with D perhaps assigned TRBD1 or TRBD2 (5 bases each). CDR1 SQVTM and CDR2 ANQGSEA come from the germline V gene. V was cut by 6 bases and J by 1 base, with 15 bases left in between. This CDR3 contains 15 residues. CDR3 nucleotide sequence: TGCAGCGTCGTCACCGGGACCCTGAACACCGGGGAGCTGTTTTTT. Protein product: CSVVTGTLNTGELFF.

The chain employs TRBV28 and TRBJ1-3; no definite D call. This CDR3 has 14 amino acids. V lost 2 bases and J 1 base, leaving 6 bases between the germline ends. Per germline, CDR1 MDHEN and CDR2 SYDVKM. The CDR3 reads CASSLPKSGNTIYF. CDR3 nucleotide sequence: TGTGCCAGCAGTTTACCCAAATCTGGAAACACCATATATTTT.

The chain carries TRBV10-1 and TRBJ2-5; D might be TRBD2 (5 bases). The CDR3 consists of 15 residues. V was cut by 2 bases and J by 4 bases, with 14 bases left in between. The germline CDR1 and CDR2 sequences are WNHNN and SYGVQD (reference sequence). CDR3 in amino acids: CASSEGRSRGETQYF. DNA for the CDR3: TGCGCCAGCAGTGAGGGCAGGTCCCGGGGAGAGACCCAGTACTTC.

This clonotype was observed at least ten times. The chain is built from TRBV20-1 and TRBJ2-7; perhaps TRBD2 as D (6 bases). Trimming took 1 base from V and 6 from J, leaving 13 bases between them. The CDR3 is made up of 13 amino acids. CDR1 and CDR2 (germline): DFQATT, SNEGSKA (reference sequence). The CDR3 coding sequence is TGCAGTGCTAGAGGCCCAACTAGCACCGAGCAGTACTTC. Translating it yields CSARGPTSTEQYF.

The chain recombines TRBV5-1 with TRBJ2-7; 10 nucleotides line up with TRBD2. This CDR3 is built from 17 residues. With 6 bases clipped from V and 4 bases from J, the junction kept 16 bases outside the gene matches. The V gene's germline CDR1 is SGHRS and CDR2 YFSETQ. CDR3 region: CASTESSGSPVGYEQYF. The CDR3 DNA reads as TGCGCCAGCACCGAATCTAGCGGGAGCCCCGTGGGTTACGAGCAGTACTTC.

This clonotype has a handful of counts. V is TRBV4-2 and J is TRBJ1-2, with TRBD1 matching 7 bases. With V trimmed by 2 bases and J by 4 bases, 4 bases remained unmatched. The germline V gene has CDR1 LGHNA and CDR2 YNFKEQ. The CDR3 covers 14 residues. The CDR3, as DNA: TGTGCCAGCAGCCAACCCGGGACAGCCTATGGCTACACCTTC. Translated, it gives CASSQPGTAYGYTF.

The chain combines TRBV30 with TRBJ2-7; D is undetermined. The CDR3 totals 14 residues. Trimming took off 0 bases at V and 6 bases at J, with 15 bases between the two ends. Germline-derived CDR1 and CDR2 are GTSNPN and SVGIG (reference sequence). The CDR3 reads CAWSVSRGYSEQYF. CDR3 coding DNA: TGTGCCTGGAGTGTATCTCGAGGCTACAGCGAGCAGTACTTC.